This paragraph reports one TCR beta chain. This entry belongs to a study of T cell responses to AZD1222 COVID-19 vaccine. Samples with a second dose at about 4 or about 12 weeks were pooled together. Libraries were prepared by immunoSEQ multiplex PCR; TCRdb keeps only in-frame clonotypes and omits some of them. The data show about 120,000 clones, 93% seen once. This receptor was obtained from an adult who received the AZD1222 COVID-19 vaccine. The source material was peripheral blood, sampled 28 days after the second AZD1222 dose.

The CDR3 region has the DNA TGTGCCAGCATCAGGGCTTTTGGGCAGCCCCAGCATTTT. This codes for CASIRAFGQPQHF. The V gene is TRBV12-3 or TRBV12-4, the J gene TRBJ1-5; possible D gene TRBD1, 5 bases. The CDR3 totals 13 residues. V dropped 7 bases and J dropped 7 bases, with 14 bases sitting between them.